A selection of T cell receptor beta chains follows, all from one sample in a study of blood T cells in healthy people across ages. TCRdb reprocessed the 5' RACE reads via MiXCR and lists one record per CDR3 protein. The table shows approximately 810,000 distinct CDR3 sequences, with under 35% occurring only once. The source material was blood. These receptors were taken from a woman older than 75 in good health. The CDR3 runs from the conserved cysteine through the conserved F or W. D genes are given only for firm matches. Expanded clones are given a class, and other clones once, few, many or no size at all.

.,TRBD1,TRBV6-1,15,TRBJ1-2,TGTGCCAGCAGGGGACAGACTGTGGGTGGTTCGGGCTACACCTTC,CASRGQTVGGSGYTF
many,TRBD1,TRBV20-1,15,TRBJ2-5,TGCAGTGCTAGAAATGACAGGGTAGGGACGGAGACCCAGTACTTC,CSARNDRVGTETQYF
many,TRBD1,TRBV7-9,14,TRBJ2-1,TGTGCCAGCAGCGTGGACAGGGCGGGCAATGAGCAGTTCTTC,CASSVDRAGNEQFF
.,TRBD1,TRBV4-3,17,TRBJ1-4,TGCGCCGGCAGCCAACAGGAATCAGGACAGGGGGATGAAAAGCTGTTTTTT,CAGSQQESGQGDEKLFF
few,.,TRBV7-2,15,TRBJ1-2,TGTGCCAGCAGCTCGCAGGCAGGGGCCAACTATGGCTACACCTTC,CASSSQAGANYGYTF
many,.,TRBV4-3,17,TRBJ1-6,TGCGCCAGCAGCCAAGATATAGGGGAATACTATAATTCACCCCTCCACTTT,CASSQDIGEYYNSPLHF
many,TRBD1,TRBV6-5,14,TRBJ2-1,TGTGCCAGCTCCAGACAGGGGGTTGTCAATGAGCAGTTCTTC,CASSRQGVVNEQFF
few,TRBD2,TRBV7-2,15,TRBJ2-7,TGTGCCAGCAGCTTTAGACTAGCGGGGGGGTACGAGCAGTACTTC,CASSFRLAGGYEQYF
many,.,TRBV11-2,17,TRBJ2-6,TGTGCCAGCAGCTTAGTTACTCGGACAGCGGGGGCCAACGTCCTGACTTTC,CASSLVTRTAGANVLTF
many,.,TRBV5-4,16,TRBJ2-1,TGTGCCAGCAGTTCCAAACAGGGTATGGGGACCGATGAGCAGTTCTTC,CASSSKQGMGTDEQFF